Listed here is a single T cell receptor beta chain. These data originate in a study of blood T cell repertoires in COVID-19. This table comes from immunoSEQ multiplex PCR, and its TCRdb copy is limited to in-frame clones, with some not included. The top ten clones hold 10% of a sample with more than 60,000 clones, 88% of them seen once. Cohort placement rested on clinical history that participants reported themselves. Before being deemed recovered, Cohort 3 donors had two negative PCRs, clearance, or symptom resolution. Germline values: CDR1 SGHAT, CDR2 FQNNGV. V dropped 1 base and J dropped 1 base, with 4 bases sitting between them. The CDR3 loop spans 13 amino acids.

The chain carries TRBV11-2 and TRBJ1-1, with D hard to call. This TCR derives from a woman in her thirties or forties who had recovered from COVID-19. The sequencing input was PBMCs or T cells enriched from blood (not recorded which). The CDR3 sequence: CASSLAKNTEAFF. Here the CDR3 DNA reads TGTGCCAGCAGCTTAGCTAAGAACACTGAAGCTTTCTTT. The variable domain in full, completed from reference TRBV11-2 and TRBJ1-1, reads EAGVAQSPRYKIIEKRQSVAFWCNPISGHATLYWYQQILGQGPKLLIQFQNNGVVDDSQLPKDRFSAERLKGVDSTLKIQPAKLEDSAVYLCASSLAKNTEAFFGQGTRLTVV.